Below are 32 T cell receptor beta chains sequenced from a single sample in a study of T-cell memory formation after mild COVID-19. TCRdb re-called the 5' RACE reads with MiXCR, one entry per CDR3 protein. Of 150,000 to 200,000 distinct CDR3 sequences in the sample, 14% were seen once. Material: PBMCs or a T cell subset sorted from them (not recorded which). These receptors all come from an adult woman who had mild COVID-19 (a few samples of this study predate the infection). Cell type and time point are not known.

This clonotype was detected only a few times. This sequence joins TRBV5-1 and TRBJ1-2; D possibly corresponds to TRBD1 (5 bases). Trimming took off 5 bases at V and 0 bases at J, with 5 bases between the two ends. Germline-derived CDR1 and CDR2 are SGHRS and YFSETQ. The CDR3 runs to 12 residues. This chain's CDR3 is CASRDTNYGYTF. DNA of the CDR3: TGCGCCAGCAGGGACACTAACTATGGCTACACCTTC.

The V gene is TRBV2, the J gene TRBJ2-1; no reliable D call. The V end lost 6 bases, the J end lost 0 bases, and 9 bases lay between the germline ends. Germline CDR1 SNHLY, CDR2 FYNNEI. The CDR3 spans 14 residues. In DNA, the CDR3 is TGTGCCAGCAGGGTACGGAGCTCCTACAATGAGCAGTTCTTC. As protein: CASRVRSSYNEQFF.

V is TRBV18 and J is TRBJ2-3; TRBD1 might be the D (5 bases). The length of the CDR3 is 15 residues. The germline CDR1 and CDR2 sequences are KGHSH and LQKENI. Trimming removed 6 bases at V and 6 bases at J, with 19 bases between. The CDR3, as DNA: TGTGCCAGCTCCCTGGGGCTAGGGGCGGCGGATACGCAGTATTTT. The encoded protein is CASSLGLGAADTQYF.

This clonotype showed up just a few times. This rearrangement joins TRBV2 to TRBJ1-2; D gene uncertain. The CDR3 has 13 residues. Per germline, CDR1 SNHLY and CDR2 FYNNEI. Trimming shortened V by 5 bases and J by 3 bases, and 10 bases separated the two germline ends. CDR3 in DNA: TGTGCCAGCAGTACCCATCCGCACTATGGCTACACCTTC. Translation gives CASSTHPHYGYTF.

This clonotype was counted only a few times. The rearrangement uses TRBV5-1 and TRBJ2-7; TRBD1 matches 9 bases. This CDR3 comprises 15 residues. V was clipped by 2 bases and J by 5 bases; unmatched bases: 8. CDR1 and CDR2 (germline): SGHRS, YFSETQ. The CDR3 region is CASSFLQGASNEQYF. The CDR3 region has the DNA TGCGCCAGCAGCTTCTTACAGGGGGCTAGCAACGAGCAGTACTTC.

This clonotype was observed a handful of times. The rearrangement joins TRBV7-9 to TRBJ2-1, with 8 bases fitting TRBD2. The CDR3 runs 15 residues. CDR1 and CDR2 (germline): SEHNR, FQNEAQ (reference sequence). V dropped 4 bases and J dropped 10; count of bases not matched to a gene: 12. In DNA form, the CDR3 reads TGTGCCAGCAGCTACGGGGGAGCGGGAGCAGAGGAGCAGTTCTTC. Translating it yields CASSYGGAGAEEQFF.

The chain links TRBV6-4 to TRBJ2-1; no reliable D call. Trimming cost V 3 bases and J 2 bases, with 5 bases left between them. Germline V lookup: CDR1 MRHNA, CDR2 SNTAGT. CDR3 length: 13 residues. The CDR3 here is CASSEFAYNEQFF. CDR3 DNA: TGTGCCAGCAGTGAATTCGCCTACAATGAGCAGTTCTTC.

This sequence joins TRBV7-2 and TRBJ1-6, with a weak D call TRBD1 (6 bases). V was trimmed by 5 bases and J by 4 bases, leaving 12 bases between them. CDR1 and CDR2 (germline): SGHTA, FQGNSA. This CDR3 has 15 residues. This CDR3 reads CASSEGGQYNSPLHF. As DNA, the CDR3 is TGTGCCAGCAGCGAGGGAGGACAGTATAATTCACCCCTCCACTTT.

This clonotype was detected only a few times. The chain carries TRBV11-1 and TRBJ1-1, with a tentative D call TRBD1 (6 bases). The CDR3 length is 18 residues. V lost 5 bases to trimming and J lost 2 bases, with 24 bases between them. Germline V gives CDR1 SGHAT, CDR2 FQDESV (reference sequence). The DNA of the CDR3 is TGTGCCAGCAGCCACTTCGGGCAGGGGTCGCTCCTTAACACTGAAGCTTTCTTT. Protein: CASSHFGQGSLLNTEAFF.

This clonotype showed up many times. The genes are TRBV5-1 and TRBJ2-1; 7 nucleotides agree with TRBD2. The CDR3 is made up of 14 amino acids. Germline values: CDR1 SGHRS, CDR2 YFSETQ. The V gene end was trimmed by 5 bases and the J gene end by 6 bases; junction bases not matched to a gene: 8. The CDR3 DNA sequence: TGCGCCAGCAGTCCCGGGACTAAAGGCAATGAGCAGTTCTTC. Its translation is CASSPGTKGNEQFF.

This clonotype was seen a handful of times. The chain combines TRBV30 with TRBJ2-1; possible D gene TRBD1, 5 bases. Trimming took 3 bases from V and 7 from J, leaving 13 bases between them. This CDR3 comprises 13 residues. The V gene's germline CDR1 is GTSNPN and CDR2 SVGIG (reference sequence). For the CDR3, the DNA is TGTGCCTGGAGGTGGGGCTTGGAAAATGAGCAGTTCTTC. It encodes CAWRWGLENEQFF.

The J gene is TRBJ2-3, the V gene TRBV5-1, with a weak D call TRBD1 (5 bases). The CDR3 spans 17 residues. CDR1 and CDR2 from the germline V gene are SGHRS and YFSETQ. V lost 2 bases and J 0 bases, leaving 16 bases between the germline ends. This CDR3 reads CASSFRAGSESTDTQYF. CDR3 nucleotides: TGCGCCAGCAGCTTCCGAGCAGGGTCAGAGAGCACAGATACGCAGTATTTT.

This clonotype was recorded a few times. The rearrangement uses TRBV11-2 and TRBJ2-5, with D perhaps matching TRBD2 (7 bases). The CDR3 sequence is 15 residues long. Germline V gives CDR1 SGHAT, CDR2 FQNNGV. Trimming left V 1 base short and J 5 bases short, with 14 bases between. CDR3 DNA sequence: TGTGCCAGCAGCTTAGGAATTCGGGGGGCTGAGACCCAGTACTTC. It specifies CASSLGIRGAETQYF.

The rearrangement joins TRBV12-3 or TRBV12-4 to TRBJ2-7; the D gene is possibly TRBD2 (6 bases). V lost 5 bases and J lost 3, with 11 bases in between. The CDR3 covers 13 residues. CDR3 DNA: TGTGCCAGCAGTGCGGGACGGTACTACGAGCAGTACTTC. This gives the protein CASSAGRYYEQYF.

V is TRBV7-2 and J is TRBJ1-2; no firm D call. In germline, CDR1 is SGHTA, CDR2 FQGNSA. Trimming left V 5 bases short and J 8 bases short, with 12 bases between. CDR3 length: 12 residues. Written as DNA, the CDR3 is TGTGCCAGCAGCATTCGGTTTGGGGGCTACACCTTC. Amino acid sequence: CASSIRFGGYTF.

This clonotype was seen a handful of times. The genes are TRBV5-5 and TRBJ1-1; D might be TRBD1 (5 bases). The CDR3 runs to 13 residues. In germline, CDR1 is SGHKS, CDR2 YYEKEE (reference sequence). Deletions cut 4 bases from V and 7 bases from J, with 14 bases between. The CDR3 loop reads CASSTGGDFEAFF. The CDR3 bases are TGTGCCAGCAGCACGGGGGGGGATTTTGAAGCTTTCTTT.

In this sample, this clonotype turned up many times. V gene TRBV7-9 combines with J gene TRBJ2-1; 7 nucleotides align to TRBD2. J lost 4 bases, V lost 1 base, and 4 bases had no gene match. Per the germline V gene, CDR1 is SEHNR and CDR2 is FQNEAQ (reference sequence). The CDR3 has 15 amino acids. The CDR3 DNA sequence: TGTGCCAGCAGCTTAGAGCTAGCGGCTTACAATGAGCAGTTCTTC. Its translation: CASSLELAAYNEQFF.

The CDR3 coding sequence is TGTGCCAGCAGCATCCTAGCGGACTCCTACAATGAGCAGTTCTTC. Residues: CASSILADSYNEQFF. This rearrangement joins TRBV7-6 to TRBJ2-1; TRBD2 aligns across 7 bases. V dropped 5 bases and J dropped 0; count of bases not matched to a gene: 4. Germline CDR1 is SGHVS and CDR2 is FNYEAQ. This CDR3 contains 15 residues.

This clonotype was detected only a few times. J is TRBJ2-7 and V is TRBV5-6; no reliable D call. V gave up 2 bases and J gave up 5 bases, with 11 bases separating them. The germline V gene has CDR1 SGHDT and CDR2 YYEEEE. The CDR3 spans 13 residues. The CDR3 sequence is CASSLSGLDEQYF. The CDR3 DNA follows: TGTGCCAGCAGCTTATCCGGCTTGGACGAGCAGTACTTC. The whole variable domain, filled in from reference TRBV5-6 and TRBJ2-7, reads DAGVTQSPTHLIKTRGQQVTLRCSPKSGHDTVSWYQQALGQGPQFIFQYYEEEERQRGNFPDRFSGHQFPNYSSELNVNALLLGDSALYLCASSLSGLDEQYFGPGTRLTVT.

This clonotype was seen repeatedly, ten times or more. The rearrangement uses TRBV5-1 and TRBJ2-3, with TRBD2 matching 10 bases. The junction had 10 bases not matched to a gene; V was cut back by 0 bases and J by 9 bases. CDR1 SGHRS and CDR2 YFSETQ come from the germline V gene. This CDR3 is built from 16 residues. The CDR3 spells CASSLAPASGGETQYF. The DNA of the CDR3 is TGCGCCAGCAGCTTGGCCCCGGCTAGCGGGGGAGAAACGCAGTATTTT.

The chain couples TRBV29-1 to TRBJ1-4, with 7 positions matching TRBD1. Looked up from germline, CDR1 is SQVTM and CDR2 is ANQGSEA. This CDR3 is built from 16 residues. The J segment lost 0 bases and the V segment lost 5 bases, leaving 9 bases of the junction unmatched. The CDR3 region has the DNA TGCAGCGTTATCGAGGGGGCTGGCGCAACTAATGAAAAACTGTTTTTT. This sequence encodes CSVIEGAGATNEKLFF.

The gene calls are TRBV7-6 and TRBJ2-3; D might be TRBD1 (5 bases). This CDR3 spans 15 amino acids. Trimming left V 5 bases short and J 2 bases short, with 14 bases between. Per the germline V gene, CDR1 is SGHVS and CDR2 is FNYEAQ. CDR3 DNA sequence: TGTGCCAGCAGCGTAGGGGTTGGTTCCACAGATACGCAGTATTTT. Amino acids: CASSVGVGSTDTQYF.

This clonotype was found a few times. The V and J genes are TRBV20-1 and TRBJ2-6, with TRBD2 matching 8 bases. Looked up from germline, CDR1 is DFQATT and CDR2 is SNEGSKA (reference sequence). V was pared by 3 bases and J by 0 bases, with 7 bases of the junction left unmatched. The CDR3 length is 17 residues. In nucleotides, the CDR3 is TGCAGTGCTAGTAAGGCGGGGGGACACTCTGGGGCCAACGTCCTGACTTTC. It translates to CSASKAGGHSGANVLTF.

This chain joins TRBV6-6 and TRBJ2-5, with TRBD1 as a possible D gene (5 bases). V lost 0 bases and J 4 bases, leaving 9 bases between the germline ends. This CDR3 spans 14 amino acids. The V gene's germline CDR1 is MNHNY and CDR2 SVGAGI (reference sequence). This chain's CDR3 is CASSYSERGETQYF. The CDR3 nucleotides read TGTGCCAGCAGTTACTCAGAAAGGGGAGAGACCCAGTACTTC.

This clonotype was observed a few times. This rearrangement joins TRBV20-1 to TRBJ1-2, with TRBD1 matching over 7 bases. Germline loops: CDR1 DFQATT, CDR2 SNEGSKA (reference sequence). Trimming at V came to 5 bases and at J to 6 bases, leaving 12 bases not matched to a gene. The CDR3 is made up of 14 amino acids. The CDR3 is CSARTHTGADGYTF. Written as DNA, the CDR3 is TGCAGTGCTCGAACCCATACAGGGGCGGATGGCTACACCTTC.

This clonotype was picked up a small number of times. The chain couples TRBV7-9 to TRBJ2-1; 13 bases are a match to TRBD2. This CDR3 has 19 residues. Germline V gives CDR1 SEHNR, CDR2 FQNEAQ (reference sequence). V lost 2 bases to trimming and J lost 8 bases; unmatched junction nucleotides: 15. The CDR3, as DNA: TGTGCCAGCAGCTTATCCCTCCCGGGACTAGCGGGACTGGACCATGAGCAGTTCTTC. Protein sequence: CASSLSLPGLAGLDHEQFF.

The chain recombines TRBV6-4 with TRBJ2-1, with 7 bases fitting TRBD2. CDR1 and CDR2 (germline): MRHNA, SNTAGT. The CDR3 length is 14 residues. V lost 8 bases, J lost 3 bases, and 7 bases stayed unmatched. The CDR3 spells CASSPSGLYNEQFF. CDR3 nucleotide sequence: TGTGCCAGCTCACCTAGCGGTCTCTACAATGAGCAGTTCTTC.

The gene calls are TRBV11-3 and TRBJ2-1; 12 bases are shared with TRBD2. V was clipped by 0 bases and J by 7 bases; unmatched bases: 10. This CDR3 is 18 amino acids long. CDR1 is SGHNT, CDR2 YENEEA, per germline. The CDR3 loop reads CASSLDERLAGVKNEQFF. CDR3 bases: TGTGCCAGCAGCTTAGATGAGCGACTAGCGGGAGTTAAAAATGAGCAGTTCTTC.

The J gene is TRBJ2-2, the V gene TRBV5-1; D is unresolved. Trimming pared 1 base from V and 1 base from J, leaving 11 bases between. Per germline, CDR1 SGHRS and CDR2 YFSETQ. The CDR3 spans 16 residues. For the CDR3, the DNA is TGCGCCAGCAGCTTGCGCGGTCGGCAGAACACCGGGGAGCTGTTTTTT. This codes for CASSLRGRQNTGELFF.

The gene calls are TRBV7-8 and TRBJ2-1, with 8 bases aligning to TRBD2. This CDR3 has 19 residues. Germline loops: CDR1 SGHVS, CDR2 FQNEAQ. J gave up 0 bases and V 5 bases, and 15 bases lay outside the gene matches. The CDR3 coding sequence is TGTGCCAGCAGCACCCCTGAGTCCCAGCGGGGGAGCTCCTACAATGAGCAGTTCTTC. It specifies CASSTPESQRGSSYNEQFF.

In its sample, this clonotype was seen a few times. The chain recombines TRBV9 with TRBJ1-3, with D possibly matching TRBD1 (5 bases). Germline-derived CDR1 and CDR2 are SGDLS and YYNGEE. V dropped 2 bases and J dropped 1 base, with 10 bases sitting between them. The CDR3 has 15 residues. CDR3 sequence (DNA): TGTGCCAGCAGCGTTCAAGGGGATTCTGGAAACACCATATATTTT. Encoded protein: CASSVQGDSGNTIYF.

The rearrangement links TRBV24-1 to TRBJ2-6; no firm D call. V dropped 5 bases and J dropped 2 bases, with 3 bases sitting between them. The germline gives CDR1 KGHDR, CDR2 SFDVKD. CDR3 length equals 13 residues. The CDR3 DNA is TGTGCCACCAGTGGGGCTGGGGCCAACGTCCTGACTTTC. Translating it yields CATSGAGANVLTF.